The T cell receptor (beta chain) under discussion was sequenced for a study of Ad26.COV2.S vaccination and SARS-CoV-2 variants. Trimming pared 0 bases from V and 7 bases from J, leaving 9 bases between. The CDR3 runs to 14 residues. The germline CDR1 and CDR2 sequences are LNHNV and YYDKDF (reference sequence). Described treatment: some 19 received Ad26.COV2.S at low or high dose, single or two shots; 5 received placebo; per-sample allocation not given. It was on day 63 after the first vaccine or placebo injection that samples were taken. In Boston, an adult donor aged 18-55 years took part. Profiled with immunoSEQ multiplex PCR; TCRdb holds only in-frame clones, not every one. The data show approximately 450,000 clones, 75% to 95% seen once.

The rearrangement joins TRBV15 to TRBJ1-4, with a tentative D call TRBD1 (5 bases). The receptor's source is a person aged 18-65 years who received the Ad26.COV2.S COVID-19 vaccine or a placebo. The material sequenced was peripheral blood, taken in a trial of Ad26.COV2.S vaccine versus placebo. For the CDR3, the DNA is TGTGCCACCAGCAGAGAGGGGAGGGGTGAAAAACTGTTTTTT. This encodes CATSREGRGEKLFF.